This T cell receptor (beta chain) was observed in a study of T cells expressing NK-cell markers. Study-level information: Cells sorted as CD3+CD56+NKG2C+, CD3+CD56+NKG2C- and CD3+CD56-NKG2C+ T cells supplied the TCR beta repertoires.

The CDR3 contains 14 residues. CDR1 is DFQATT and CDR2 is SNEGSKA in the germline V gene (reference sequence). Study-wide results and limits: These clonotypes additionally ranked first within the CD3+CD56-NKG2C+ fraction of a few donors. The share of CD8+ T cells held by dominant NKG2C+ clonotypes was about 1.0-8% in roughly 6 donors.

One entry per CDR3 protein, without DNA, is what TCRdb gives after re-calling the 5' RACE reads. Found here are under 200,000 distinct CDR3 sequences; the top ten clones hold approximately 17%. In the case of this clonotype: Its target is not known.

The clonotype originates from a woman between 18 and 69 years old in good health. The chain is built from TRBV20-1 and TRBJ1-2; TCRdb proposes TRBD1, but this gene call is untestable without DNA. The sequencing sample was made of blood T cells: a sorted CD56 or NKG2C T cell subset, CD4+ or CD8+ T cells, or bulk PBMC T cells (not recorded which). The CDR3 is CSARWGQGALGYTF.